This T cell receptor beta chain came from a study of patients and donors after allogeneic stem cell transplantation. Per the germline V gene, CDR1 is MNHEY and CDR2 is SVGEGT. The CDR3 loop spans 17 amino acids. V gave up 6 bases and J gave up 7 bases, with 25 bases separating them. TCRdb called the RT-PCR reads again in MiXCR, with one record for every CDR3 protein. The sample has roughly 880,000 distinct CDR3 sequences, roughly 18% seen once. This sequence originates from a human donor who was either an allogeneic HSCT recipient or a stem cell or donor lymphocyte infusion donor (not recorded which). It is not recorded whose cells these are; they may come from a transplant donor. The chain has TRBV6-2 or TRBV6-3 and TRBJ2-1, with a weak D call TRBD2 (7 bases). Sequencing was done on a sample of blood, either unsorted or a sorted T cell fraction (not recorded which). CDR3 sequence: CASRGGERDASWNEQFF. The CDR3 DNA sequence: TGTGCCAGCAGGGGGGGCGAGCGGGACGCAAGTTGGAATGAGCAGTTCTTC.